These 16 T cell receptor beta chains were sequenced from one sample in a study of CD8 T cells in Susac syndrome. The RNA input was about 0.45 to 1 ug, and it was reverse transcribed with random hexamers. MiXCR, run by TCRdb on the immunoSEQ multiplex PCR reads, gives a single entry per CDR3 protein. Altogether about 120,000 distinct CDR3 sequences are present, around 90% being singletons, with the ten largest covering about 0.12%. The sequencing sample was made of CD8+ T cells from PBMCs. The receptors were gathered from a human donor in good health.

The CDR3 nucleotides read TGTGCCAGCAGCCCGCGAGGGGTCGAGCAGTACTTC. Translated, it gives CASSPRGVEQYF. J is TRBJ2-7 and V is TRBV7-2, with D possibly called TRBD1 or TRBD2 (5 bases each). The CDR3 totals 12 residues. With 5 bases removed from V and 6 bases from J, the gap between germline ends came to 11 bases. The germline gives CDR1 SGHTA, CDR2 FQGNSA.

CDR3 amino acids: CASTLTLRYGYTF. CDR3 bases: TGTGCCAGCACCTTGACCCTAAGATATGGCTACACCTTC. The chain joins TRBV7-9 to TRBJ1-2; D is uncertain. The CDR3 is made up of 13 amino acids. V was cut by 7 bases and J by 5 bases, with 14 bases left in between. Germline V gene data show CDR1 as SEHNR and CDR2 as FQNEAQ (reference sequence).

There are a few counts of this clonotype. The chain is built from TRBV28 and TRBJ1-5; the D gene is possibly TRBD1 (5 bases). The germline CDR1 and CDR2 sequences are MDHEN and SYDVKM. There are 14 residues in the CDR3. Between the trimmed V and J ends, which lost 5 bases and 4 bases, there was a span of 12 bases. CDR3 sequence (DNA): TGTGCCAGCAGTGTAGGGACGGGGAATCAGCCCCAGCATTTT. Translation gives CASSVGTGNQPQHF.

The chain employs TRBV6-6 and TRBJ1-5, with a possible D match to TRBD1 (5 bases). The CDR3 has 15 residues. Germline-derived CDR1 and CDR2 are MNHNY and SVGAGI (reference sequence). Trimming stripped 4 bases from V and 3 bases from J, with 13 bases between. CDR3 nucleotides: TGTGCCAGCAGTTCCACCGGGACGTCCAATCAGCCCCAGCATTTT. It codes for CASSSTGTSNQPQHF.

The chain has TRBV18 and TRBJ2-7; 9 nucleotides agree with TRBD1. V dropped 0 bases and J dropped 2; count of bases not matched to a gene: 5. Per germline, CDR1 KGHSH and CDR2 LQKENI. This CDR3 has 16 amino acids. CDR3 sequence: CASSPPRGQGTYEQYF. CDR3 in DNA: TGTGCCAGCTCACCACCGCGGGGACAGGGTACCTACGAGCAGTACTTC.

J is TRBJ2-3 and V is TRBV4-3; 10 nucleotides align to TRBD2. The J segment lost 6 bases and the V segment lost 0 bases, leaving 9 bases of the junction unmatched. The germline V gene has CDR1 LGHNA and CDR2 YSLEER. There are 17 residues in the CDR3. This CDR3 is CASSQDSSGGVRDTQYF. The CDR3 DNA follows: TGCGCCAGCAGCCAAGATTCAAGCGGGGGGGTAAGGGATACGCAGTATTTT.

The chain employs TRBV4-1 and TRBJ1-5, with D maybe TRBD1 (5 bases). The CDR3 length is 15 residues. The germline V gene has CDR1 MGHRA and CDR2 YSYEKL. The germline V and J ends were trimmed by 2 bases and 7 bases, with 15 bases remaining between them. CDR3 in DNA: TGCGCCAGCAGCCAAAGGGGTGATGGCGCCCAGCCCCAGCATTTT. It encodes CASSQRGDGAQPQHF.

The V call is TRBV6-5, the J call TRBJ1-2; 7 bases match TRBD1. The CDR3 loop spans 13 amino acids. Germline values: CDR1 MNHEY, CDR2 SVGAGI. After removal of 6 bases from V and 6 bases from J, the junction contained 7 bases not matched to a gene. The CDR3 DNA follows: TGTGCCAGCAGGAGACAGGGTGGGGATGGCTACACCTTC. Translating it yields CASRRQGGDGYTF.

This chain links TRBV27 with TRBJ2-7, with 11 bases matching TRBD1. CDR3 size: 14 residues. Losses at the gene ends were 8 bases for V and 4 bases for J; bases not matched to a gene: 7. CDR1 MNHEY and CDR2 SMNVEV come from the germline V gene (reference sequence). In DNA, the CDR3 is TGTGCCAGCGGAGCCGGGACAGGGGGTTACGAGCAGTACTTC. It codes for CASGAGTGGYEQYF.

The chain joins TRBV20-1 to TRBJ1-5, with 7 bases matching TRBD1. From germline, CDR1 is DFQATT and CDR2 SNEGSKA (reference sequence). The CDR3 loop spans 13 amino acids. Losses at the gene ends were 5 bases for V and 12 bases for J; bases not matched to a gene: 13. The CDR3 spells CSAYRDSGWSQHF. The CDR3 DNA reads TGCAGTGCTTACCGGGACAGTGGTTGGAGCCAGCATTTT.

This clonotype came up once. The chain links TRBV14 to TRBJ2-1; D tentatively fits TRBD1 or TRBD2 (6 bases each). V dropped 0 bases and J dropped 1 base, with 10 bases sitting between them. The CDR3 runs 16 residues. Germline V gene lookup returns CDR1 SGHDN and CDR2 FVKESK. The CDR3 loop is CASSQEGGSSYNEQFF. The CDR3 nucleotides read TGTGCCAGCAGCCAAGAAGGGGGGAGTTCCTACAATGAGCAGTTCTTC.

The chain is built from TRBV27 and TRBJ2-5, with D perhaps matching TRBD2 (6 bases). Germline V gene lookup returns CDR1 MNHEY and CDR2 SMNVEV (reference sequence). The CDR3 has 14 residues. The V and J ends lost 1 base and 7 bases respectively, with 13 bases between them. CDR3 nucleotide sequence: TGTGCCAGCAGTTTATGGGGGTTGGGGGGGACCCAGTACTTC. Protein: CASSLWGLGGTQYF.

The chain uses TRBV12-3 or TRBV12-4 and TRBJ2-1; 8 positions match TRBD2. The CDR3 is 15 amino acids. V was pared by 3 bases and J by 8 bases, with 9 bases of the junction left unmatched. The CDR3 is CASSLVSSGYDEQFF. The CDR3 bases are TGTGCCAGCAGTTTGGTTTCTAGCGGGTATGATGAGCAGTTCTTC.

The chain combines TRBV19 with TRBJ1-2; TRBD1 might be the D (6 bases). The CDR3 loop spans 14 amino acids. V gave up 8 bases and J gave up 2 bases, with 15 bases separating them. Germline V lookup: CDR1 LNHDA, CDR2 SQIVND (reference sequence). Here the CDR3 DNA reads TGTGCCAGTCACGAGACGACAGGAAACTATGGCTACACCTTC. It specifies CASHETTGNYGYTF.

This clonotype was detected only once. The V and J genes are TRBV19 and TRBJ1-4, with TRBD1 as a possible D gene (6 bases). The CDR3 runs to 15 residues. The germline CDR1 and CDR2 sequences are LNHDA and SQIVND (reference sequence). V lost 5 bases and J 0 bases, leaving 10 bases between the germline ends. CDR3: CASSPQGSTNEKLFF. The CDR3 DNA is TGTGCCAGTAGTCCACAGGGTTCAACTAATGAAAAACTGTTTTTT.

The V and J genes are TRBV18 and TRBJ2-1; a possible D gene is TRBD1 (7 bases). The length of the CDR3 is 14 residues. CDR1 KGHSH and CDR2 LQKENI come from the germline V gene. V gave up 3 bases and J gave up 6 bases, with 12 bases separating them. The chain's CDR3 is CASSPGGQINEQFF. In DNA, the CDR3 is TGTGCCAGCTCACCGGGGGGACAGATCAATGAGCAGTTCTTC. The complete variable domain, with remaining parts taken from reference TRBV18 and TRBJ2-1, reads NAGVMQNPRHLVRRRGQEARLRCSPMKGHSHVYWYRQLPEEGLKFMVYLQKENIIDESGMPKERFSAEFPKEGPSILRIQQVVRGDSAAYFCASSPGGQINEQFFGPGTRLTVL.